This is a list of T cell receptor beta chains from one sample in a study of blood T cell repertoires in COVID-19. Libraries were prepared by immunoSEQ multiplex PCR; TCRdb keeps only in-frame clonotypes and omits some of them. The table lists 350,000 to 450,000 clones, approximately 88% of them singletons, with roughly 1.2% in the top ten. Material: peripheral blood. These TCRs come from a man aged 40-49 years with acute or convalescent COVID-19. The CDR3 runs from the conserved cysteine through the conserved F or W. D genes are given only for firm matches. The size field is filled for only some rows; it gives once, few, many or a size class.

TRBD2	TRBV24-1	NA	TRBJ2-7	CATSDSGLSGGDYEQYF	TGTGCCACCAGTGACTCCGGACTCTCCGGGGGGGACTACGAGCAGTACTTC
TRBD1	TRBV2	NA	TRBJ1-1	CAGGQDANTEAFF	TGTGCCGGAGGACAGGACGCGAACACTGAAGCTTTCTTT
TRBD1	TRBV7-8	NA	TRBJ1-5	CASSSGQGAPSNQPQHF	TGTGCCAGCAGCTCCGGACAGGGGGCCCCTAGCAATCAGCCCCAGCATTTT
NA	TRBV7-3	NA	TRBJ1-2	CASSSQGFGYTF	TGTGCCAGCAGCTCACAGGGTTTTGGCTACACCTTC
NA	TRBV20-1	few	TRBJ2-3	CSASPGNWADTQYF	TGCAGTGCTAGTCCCGGGAATTGGGCAGATACGCAGTATTTT
TRBD2	TRBV9	NA	TRBJ2-1	CASSFGTSGGANNEQFF	TGTGCCAGCAGCTTTGGGACTAGCGGGGGGGCCAACAATGAGCAGTTCTTC
TRBD2	TRBV27	NA	TRBJ2-4	CASSSIAGGTKNIQYF	TGTGCCAGCAGTTCCATAGCGGGAGGGACCAAAAACATTCAGTACTTC
TRBD1	TRBV7-9	NA	TRBJ2-7	CASSLEGQDIYEQYF	TGTGCCAGCAGCTTAGAAGGACAGGATATTTACGAGCAGTACTTC
TRBD1	TRBV15	few	TRBJ2-7	CATSRNRDRLYEQYF	TGTGCCACCAGCAGAAACCGGGACAGACTATACGAGCAGTACTTC
TRBD1	TRBV4-2	NA	TRBJ1-3	CASSQTDRAGNTIYF	TGTGCCAGCAGCCAAACCGACAGGGCTGGAAACACCATATATTTT
TRBD2	TRBV19	NA	TRBJ2-4	CASSNLIAGRRIQYF	TGTGCCAGTAGTAACCTCATAGCGGGCCGGCGCATTCAGTACTTC
TRBD1	TRBV9	NA	TRBJ1-4	CASSAGTGGRGLFF	TGTGCCAGCAGTGCCGGGACAGGGGGTCGGGGACTGTTTTTT
NA	TRBV19	once	TRBJ1-5	CASGGEAHQPQHF	TGTGCCAGTGGGGGGGAGGCTCATCAGCCCCAGCATTTT
NA	TRBV2	few	TRBJ1-2	CASSAGTGSNYGYTF	TGTGCCAGCAGTGCCGGTACAGGGAGTAACTATGGCTACACCTTC
TRBD2	TRBV27	once	TRBJ2-2	CASRGTSSRGNTGELFF	TGTGCCAGCAGGGGGACTAGTAGTAGAGGGAACACCGGGGAGCTGTTTTTT
TRBD2	TRBV4-2	few	TRBJ2-3	CASSQDLAGRSTDTQYF	TGTGCCAGCAGCCAAGATCTAGCGGGGCGTAGCACAGATACGCAGTATTTT
NA	TRBV2	once	TRBJ1-6	CASSVGTQGDSPLHF	TGTGCCAGCAGTGTGGGGACACAGGGAGATTCACCCCTCCACTTT
NA	TRBV21-1	NA	TRBJ2-7	CASSKGQGAFEQYF	TGTGCCAGCAGCAAGGGACAGGGGGCGTTCGAGCAGTACTTC
TRBD1	TRBV18	NA	TRBJ2-7	CASSPGTGGPYEQYF	TGTGCCAGCTCCCCCGGGACAGGGGGCCCCTACGAGCAGTACTTC
TRBD1	TRBV6-4	NA	TRBJ2-4	CASSDVGQGILSKNIQYF	TGTGCCAGCAGTGACGTAGGACAGGGGATTCTGTCCAAAAACATTCAGTACTTC
TRBD1	TRBV5-8	NA	TRBJ1-6	CASSQRGTVESPLHF	TGTGCCAGCAGCCAGCGCGGGACAGTGGAATCACCCCTCCACTTT
NA	TRBV6-5	NA	TRBJ2-3	CASTTGTDTQYF	TGTGCCAGCACCACAGGGACAGATACGCAGTATTTT
NA	TRBV20-1	NA	TRBJ2-1	CSASTGVGYNEQFF	TGCAGTGCTAGTACGGGGGTAGGTTACAATGAGCAGTTCTTC